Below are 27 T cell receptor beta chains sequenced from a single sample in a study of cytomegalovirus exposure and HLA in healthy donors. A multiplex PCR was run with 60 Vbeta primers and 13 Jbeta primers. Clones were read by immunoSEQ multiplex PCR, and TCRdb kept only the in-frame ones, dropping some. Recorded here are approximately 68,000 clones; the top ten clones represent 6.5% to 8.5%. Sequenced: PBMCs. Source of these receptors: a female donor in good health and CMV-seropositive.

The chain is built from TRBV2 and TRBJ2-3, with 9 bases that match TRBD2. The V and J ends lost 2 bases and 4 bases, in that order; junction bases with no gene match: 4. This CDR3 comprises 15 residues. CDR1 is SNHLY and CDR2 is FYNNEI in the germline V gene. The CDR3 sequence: CASSELAGTPDTQYF. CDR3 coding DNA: TGTGCCAGCAGTGAACTAGCGGGGACCCCAGATACGCAGTATTTT. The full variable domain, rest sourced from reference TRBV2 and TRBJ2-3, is EPEVTQTPSHQVTQMGQEVILRCVPISNHLYFYWYRQILGQKVEFLVSFYNNEISEKSEIFDDQFSVERPDGSNFTLKIRSTKLEDSAMYFCASSELAGTPDTQYFGPGTRLTVL.

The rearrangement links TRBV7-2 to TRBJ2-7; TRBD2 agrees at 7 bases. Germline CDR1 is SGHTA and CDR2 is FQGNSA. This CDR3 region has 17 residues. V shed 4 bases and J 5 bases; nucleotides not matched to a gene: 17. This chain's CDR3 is CASSSPHVAGASDEQYF. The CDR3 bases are TGTGCCAGCAGCTCCCCTCATGTGGCGGGAGCGTCCGACGAGCAGTACTTC.

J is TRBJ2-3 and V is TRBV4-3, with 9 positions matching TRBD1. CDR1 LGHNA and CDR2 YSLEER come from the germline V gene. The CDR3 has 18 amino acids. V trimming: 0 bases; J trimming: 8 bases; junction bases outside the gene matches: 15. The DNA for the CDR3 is TGCGCCAGCAGCCAAGAAGGACAGGGGATGTCAAGGGCCGGTACGCAGTATTTT. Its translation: CASSQEGQGMSRAGTQYF.

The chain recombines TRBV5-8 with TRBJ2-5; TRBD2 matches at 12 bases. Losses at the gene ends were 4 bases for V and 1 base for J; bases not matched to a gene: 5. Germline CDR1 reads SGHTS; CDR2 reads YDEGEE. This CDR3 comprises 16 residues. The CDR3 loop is CASSGGTSGFQETQYF. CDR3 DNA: TGTGCCAGCAGCGGTGGGACTAGCGGGTTCCAAGAGACCCAGTACTTC.

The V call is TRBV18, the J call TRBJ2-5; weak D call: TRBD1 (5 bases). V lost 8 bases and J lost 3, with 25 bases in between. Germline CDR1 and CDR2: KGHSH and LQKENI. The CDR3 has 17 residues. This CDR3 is CASRPQKKTVSKETQYF. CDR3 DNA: TGTGCCAGCAGACCCCAGAAAAAGACAGTCAGTAAAGAGACCCAGTACTTC.

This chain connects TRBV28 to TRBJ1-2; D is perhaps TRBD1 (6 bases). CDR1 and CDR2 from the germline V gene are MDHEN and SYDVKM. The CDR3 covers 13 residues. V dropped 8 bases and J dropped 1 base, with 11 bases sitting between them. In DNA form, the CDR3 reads TGTGCCAGCGGCACAGGGTTTAACTATGGCTACACCTTC. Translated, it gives CASGTGFNYGYTF.

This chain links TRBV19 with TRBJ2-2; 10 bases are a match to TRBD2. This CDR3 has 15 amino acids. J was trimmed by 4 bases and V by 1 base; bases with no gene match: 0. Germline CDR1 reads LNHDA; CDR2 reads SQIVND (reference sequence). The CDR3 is CASSIASGSTGELFF. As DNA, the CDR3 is TGTGCCAGTAGTATAGCTAGCGGGAGCACCGGGGAGCTGTTTTTT. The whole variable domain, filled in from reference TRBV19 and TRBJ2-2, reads DGGITQSPKYLFRKEGQNVTLSCEQNLNHDAMYWYRQDPGQGLRLIYYSQIVNDFQKGDIAEGYSVSREKKESFPLTVTSAQKNPTAFYLCASSIASGSTGELFFGEGSRLTVL.

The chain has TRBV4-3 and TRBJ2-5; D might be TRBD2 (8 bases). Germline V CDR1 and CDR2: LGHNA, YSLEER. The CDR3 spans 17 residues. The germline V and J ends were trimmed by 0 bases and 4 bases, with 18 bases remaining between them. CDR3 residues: CASSQELGTRGRETQYF. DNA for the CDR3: TGCGCCAGCAGCCAAGAACTTGGGACTAGGGGGCGAGAGACCCAGTACTTC.

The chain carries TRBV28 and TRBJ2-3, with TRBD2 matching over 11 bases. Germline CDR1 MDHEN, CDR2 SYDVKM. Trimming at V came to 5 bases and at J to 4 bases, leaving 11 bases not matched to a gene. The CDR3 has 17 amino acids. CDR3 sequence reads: CASSLYSGREVADTQYF. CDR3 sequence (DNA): TGTGCCAGCAGTCTATATAGCGGGAGGGAGGTAGCAGATACGCAGTATTTT.

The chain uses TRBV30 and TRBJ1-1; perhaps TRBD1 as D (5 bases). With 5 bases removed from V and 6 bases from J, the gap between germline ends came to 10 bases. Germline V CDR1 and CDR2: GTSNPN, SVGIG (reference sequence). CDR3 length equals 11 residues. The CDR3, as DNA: TGTGCCTGGGGCGGGGGTCCTGAAGCTTTCTTT. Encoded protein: CAWGGGPEAFF.

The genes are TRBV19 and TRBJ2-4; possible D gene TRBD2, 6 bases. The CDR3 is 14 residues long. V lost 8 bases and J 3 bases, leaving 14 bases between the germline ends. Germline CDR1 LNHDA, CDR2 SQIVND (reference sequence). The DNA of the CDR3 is TGTGCCAGTTGTGTCGGGCGGGACAAAAACATTCAGTACTTC. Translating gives CASCVGRDKNIQYF.

CDR3: CASSLMGLAGTGELFF. DNA of the CDR3: TGCGCCAGCAGCTTGATGGGGCTAGCGGGCACCGGGGAGCTGTTTTTT. The chain combines TRBV5-1 with TRBJ2-2, with 8 bases aligning to TRBD2. Per germline, CDR1 SGHRS and CDR2 YFSETQ. The V gene end was trimmed by 1 base and the J gene end by 4 bases; junction bases not matched to a gene: 6. The CDR3 spans 16 residues. The full variable domain, with the rest looked up from reference TRBV5-1 and TRBJ2-2, is KAGVTQTPRYLIKTRGQQVTLSCSPISGHRSVSWYQQTPGQGLQFLFEYFSETQRNKGNFPGRFSGRQFSNSRSEMNVSTLELGDSALYLCASSLMGLAGTGELFFGEGSRLTVL.

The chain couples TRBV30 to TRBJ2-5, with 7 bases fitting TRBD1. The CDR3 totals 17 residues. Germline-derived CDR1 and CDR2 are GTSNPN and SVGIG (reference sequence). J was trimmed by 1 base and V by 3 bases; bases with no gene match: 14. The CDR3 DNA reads TGTGCCTGGAGCACGGGACAGCGCCCATCCTCCCAAGAGACCCAGTACTTC. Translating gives CAWSTGQRPSSQETQYF.

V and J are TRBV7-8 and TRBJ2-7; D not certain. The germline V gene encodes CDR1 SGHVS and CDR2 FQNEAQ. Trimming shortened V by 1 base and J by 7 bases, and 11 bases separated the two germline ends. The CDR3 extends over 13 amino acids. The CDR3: CASSLGSRREQYF. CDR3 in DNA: TGTGCCAGCAGCTTAGGTAGCAGAAGGGAGCAGTACTTC.

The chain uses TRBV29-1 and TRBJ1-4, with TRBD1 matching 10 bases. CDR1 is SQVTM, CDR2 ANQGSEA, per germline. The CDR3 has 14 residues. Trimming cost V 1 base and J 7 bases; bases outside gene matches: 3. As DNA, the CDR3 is TGCAGCGTTGAAGCCCGGGACAGGGGTGAAAAACTGTTTTTT. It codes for CSVEARDRGEKLFF.

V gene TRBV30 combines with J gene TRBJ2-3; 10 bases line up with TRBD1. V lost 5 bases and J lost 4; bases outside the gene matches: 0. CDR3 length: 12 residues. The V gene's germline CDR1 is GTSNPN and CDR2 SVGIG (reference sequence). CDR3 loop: CAWGQGADTQYF. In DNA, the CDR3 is TGTGCCTGGGGACAGGGGGCAGATACGCAGTATTTT.

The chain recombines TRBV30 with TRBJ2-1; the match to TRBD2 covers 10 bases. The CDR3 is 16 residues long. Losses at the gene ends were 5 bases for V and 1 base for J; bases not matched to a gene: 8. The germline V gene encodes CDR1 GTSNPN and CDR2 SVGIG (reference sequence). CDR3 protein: CAWAGVAGGSYNEQFF. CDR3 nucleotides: TGTGCCTGGGCGGGGGTAGCGGGGGGATCCTACAATGAGCAGTTCTTC.

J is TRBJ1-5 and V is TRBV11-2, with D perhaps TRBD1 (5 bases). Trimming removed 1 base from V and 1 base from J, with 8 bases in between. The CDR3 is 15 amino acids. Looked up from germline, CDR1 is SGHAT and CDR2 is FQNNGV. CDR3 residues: CASSLAGYSNQPQHF. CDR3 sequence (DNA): TGTGCCAGCAGCTTAGCAGGGTACAGCAATCAGCCCCAGCATTTT. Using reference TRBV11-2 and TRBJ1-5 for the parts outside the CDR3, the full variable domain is EAGVAQSPRYKIIEKRQSVAFWCNPISGHATLYWYQQILGQGPKLLIQFQNNGVVDDSQLPKDRFSAERLKGVDSTLKIQPAKLEDSAVYLCASSLAGYSNQPQHFGDGTRLSIL.

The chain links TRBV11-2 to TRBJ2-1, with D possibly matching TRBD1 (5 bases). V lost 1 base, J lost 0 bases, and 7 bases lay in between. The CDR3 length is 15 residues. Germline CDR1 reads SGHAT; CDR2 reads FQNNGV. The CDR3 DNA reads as TGTGCCAGCAGCTTAGCCAGGGCCTCCTACAATGAGCAGTTCTTC. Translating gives CASSLARASYNEQFF.

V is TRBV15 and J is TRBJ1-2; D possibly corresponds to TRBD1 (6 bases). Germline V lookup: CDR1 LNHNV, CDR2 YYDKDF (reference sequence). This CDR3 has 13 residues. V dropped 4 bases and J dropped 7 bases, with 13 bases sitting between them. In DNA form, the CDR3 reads TGTGCCACCAGCAAGGGGGGGTTTTCTGGCTACACCTTC. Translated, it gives CATSKGGFSGYTF. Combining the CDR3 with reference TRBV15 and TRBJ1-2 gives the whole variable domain DAMVIQNPRYQVTQFGKPVTLSCSQTLNHNVMYWYQQKSSQAPKLLFHYYDKDFNNEADTPDNFQSRRPNTSFCFLDIRSPGLGDTAMYLCATSKGGFSGYTFGSGTRLTVV.

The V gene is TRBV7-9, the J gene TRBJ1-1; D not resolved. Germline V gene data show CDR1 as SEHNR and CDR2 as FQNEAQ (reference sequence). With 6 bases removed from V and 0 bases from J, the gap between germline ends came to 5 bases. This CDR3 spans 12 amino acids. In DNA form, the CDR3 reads TGTGCCAGCAGGGAGTTGAACACTGAAGCTTTCTTT. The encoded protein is CASRELNTEAFF.

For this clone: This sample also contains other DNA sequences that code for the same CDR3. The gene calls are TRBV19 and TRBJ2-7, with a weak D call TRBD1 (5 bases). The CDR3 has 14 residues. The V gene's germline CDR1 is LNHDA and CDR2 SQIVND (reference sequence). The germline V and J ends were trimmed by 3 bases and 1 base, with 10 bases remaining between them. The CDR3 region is CASSMGQVSYEQYF. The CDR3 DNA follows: TGTGCCAGTAGTATGGGGCAGGTTTCCTACGAGCAGTACTTC.

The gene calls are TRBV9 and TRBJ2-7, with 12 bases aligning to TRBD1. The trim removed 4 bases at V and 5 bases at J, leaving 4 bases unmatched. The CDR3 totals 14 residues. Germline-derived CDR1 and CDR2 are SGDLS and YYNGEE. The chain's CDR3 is CASSPGQGAHEQYF. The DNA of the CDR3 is TGTGCCAGCAGCCCGGGACAGGGGGCGCACGAGCAGTACTTC.

This CDR3 is CASSQDQGNTIYF. The DNA of the CDR3 is TGTGCCAGCAGCCAAGATCAGGGAAACACCATATATTTT. The chain carries TRBV4-2 and TRBJ1-3; D is unclear. CDR3 size: 13 residues. Germline-derived CDR1 and CDR2 are LGHNA and YNFKEQ. Trimming took off 0 bases at V and 4 bases at J, with 4 bases between the two ends.

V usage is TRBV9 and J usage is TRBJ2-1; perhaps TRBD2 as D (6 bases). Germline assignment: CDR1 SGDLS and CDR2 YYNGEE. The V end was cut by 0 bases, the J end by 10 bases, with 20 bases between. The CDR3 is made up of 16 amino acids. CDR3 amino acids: CASSVGVSGIEMEQFF. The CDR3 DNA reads TGTGCCAGCAGCGTAGGGGTTAGCGGTATTGAGATGGAGCAGTTCTTC. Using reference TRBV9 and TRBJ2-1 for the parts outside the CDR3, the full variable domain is DSGVTQTPKHLITATGQRVTLRCSPRSGDLSVYWYQQSLDQGLQFLIQYYNGEERAKGNILERFSAQQFPDLHSELNLSSLELGDSALYFCASSVGVSGIEMEQFFGPGTRLTVL.

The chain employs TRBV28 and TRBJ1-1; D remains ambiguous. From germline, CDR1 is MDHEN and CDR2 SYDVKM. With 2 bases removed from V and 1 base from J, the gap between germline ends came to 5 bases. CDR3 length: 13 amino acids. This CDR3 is CASSLRGNTEAFF. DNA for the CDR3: TGTGCCAGCAGTTTACGGGGGAACACTGAAGCTTTCTTT.

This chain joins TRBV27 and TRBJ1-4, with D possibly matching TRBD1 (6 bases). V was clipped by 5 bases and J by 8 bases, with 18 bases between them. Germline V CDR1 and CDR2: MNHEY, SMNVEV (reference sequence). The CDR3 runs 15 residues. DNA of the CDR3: TGTGCCAGCAGTCCAACTCACAGGGAGGGGGAAAAACTGTTTTTT. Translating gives CASSPTHREGEKLFF.